Below, 18 T cell receptor beta chains from the same sample are listed, as sequenced in a study of T cell repertoires in cytomegalovirus infection. TCRdb re-called the reads through MiXCR, storing one row per CDR3 protein. Found here are under 300,000 distinct CDR3 sequences, less than 25% of them singletons; the top ten hold roughly 19%. These TCRs are of unknown antigen specificity. Sequenced material: cultured PBMCs, taken from culture after CMV antigen stimulation. All receptors come from a human donor in good health (CMV status not recorded). Some clones in this sample may be carry-over from other donors' samples.

This clonotype has a count of ten or more. The chain recombines TRBV7-9 with TRBJ2-1; D unclear. The CDR3 totals 14 residues. V was pared by 8 bases and J by 0 bases, with 11 bases between. Germline assignment: CDR1 SEHNR and CDR2 FQNEAQ (reference sequence). The CDR3 DNA reads TGTGCCAGCGGCCCAATAGGCTCCTACAATGAGCAGTTCTTC. Its translation: CASGPIGSYNEQFF.

Only a few counts were recorded for this clonotype. Here the CDR3 DNA reads TGTGCCAGCAGCTCCGGCCTCGACCGAAGAGCTTTCTTT. Translation: CASSSGLDRRAFF. The chain joins TRBV28 to TRBJ1-1, with no clear D. This CDR3 region has 13 residues. The germline V gene encodes CDR1 MDHEN and CDR2 SYDVKM. V lost 6 bases and J 10 bases, leaving 18 bases between the germline ends.

This clonotype showed up many times. The J gene is TRBJ2-1, the V gene TRBV7-2, with 10 bases lining up with TRBD2. V was clipped by 5 bases and J by 8 bases; unmatched bases: 3. This CDR3 is 13 amino acids long. From germline, CDR1 is SGHTA and CDR2 FQGNSA. DNA for the CDR3: TGTGCCAGCAGCCCACTAGCGGGATATGAGCAGTTCTTC. It specifies CASSPLAGYEQFF.

The rearrangement joins TRBV5-6 to TRBJ1-1; 8 nucleotides align to TRBD1. The CDR3 has 16 residues. V was clipped by 0 bases and J by 0 bases; unmatched bases: 4. CDR1 and CDR2 (germline): SGHDT, YYEEEE. CDR3 loop: CASSLVDREVNTEAFF. CDR3 in DNA: TGTGCCAGCAGCTTGGTGGACAGGGAGGTGAACACTGAAGCTTTCTTT.

This clonotype was observed many times. The chain carries TRBV7-6 and TRBJ2-3, with 9 bases aligning to TRBD2. The CDR3 covers 15 residues. Looked up from germline, CDR1 is SGHVS and CDR2 is FNYEAQ. V lost 4 bases to trimming and J lost 5 bases; unmatched junction nucleotides: 7. This CDR3 reads CASSSAGGWGDTQYF. The CDR3 DNA reads as TGTGCCAGCAGCTCAGCGGGAGGCTGGGGAGATACGCAGTATTTT.

This clonotype was found a few times. The chain has TRBV7-2 and TRBJ2-4; possibly TRBD2 for D (5 bases). Germline V gives CDR1 SGHTA, CDR2 FQGNSA. The V end was cut by 7 bases, the J end by 0 bases, with 10 bases between. This CDR3 region has 14 residues. CDR3 region: CASTEGLAKNIQYF. DNA of the CDR3: TGTGCCAGCACTGAGGGCCTAGCCAAAAACATTCAGTACTTC.

This chain links TRBV29-1 with TRBJ2-5; D is uncertain. The CDR3 has 12 residues. V shed 7 bases and J shed 5 bases, with 14 bases lying between them. Looked up from germline, CDR1 is SQVTM and CDR2 is ANQGSEA. Here the CDR3 DNA reads TGCAGCGCCAAGGGTCTACAGGAGACCCAGTACTTC. Translation gives CSAKGLQETQYF.

V and J are TRBV7-9 and TRBJ1-1; 10 bases are shared with TRBD1. Germline V gene sequence: CDR1 SEHNR, CDR2 FQNEAQ (reference sequence). The CDR3 runs to 18 residues. V trimming: 5 bases; J trimming: 0 bases; junction bases outside the gene matches: 12. The CDR3 loop reads CASSPRGTGVRMNTEAFF. The DNA for the CDR3 is TGTGCCAGCAGCCCGAGAGGGACAGGGGTTAGGATGAACACTGAAGCTTTCTTT.

In its sample, this clonotype was seen many times. This chain connects TRBV7-2 to TRBJ2-1, with D possibly TRBD2 on 5 matching bases. The V gene's germline CDR1 is SGHTA and CDR2 FQGNSA. Trimming removed 11 bases from V and 12 bases from J, with 20 bases in between. This CDR3 is 12 amino acids long. For the CDR3, the DNA is TGTGCCGAGGGAACTTCCCCCAGCGGGCAGTTCTTC. Translated: CAEGTSPSGQFF.

The CDR3 bases are TGCAGCGTTCGGGACACTGGTTACGAGCAGTACGTC. Protein sequence: CSVRDTGYEQYV. The V and J genes are TRBV29-1 and TRBJ2-7; D may be TRBD1 (6 bases). CDR1 SQVTM and CDR2 ANQGSEA come from the germline V gene. The CDR3 spans 12 residues. V shed 5 bases and J shed 4 bases, with 12 bases lying between them.

This clonotype has a handful of counts. For the CDR3, the DNA is TGTGCCAGTAGTATCCCCGGGGCAGGGGGGAACACTGAAGCTTTCTTT. Protein: CASSIPGAGGNTEAFF. J is TRBJ1-1 and V is TRBV19, with 7 bases that match TRBD1. Germline V gene lookup returns CDR1 LNHDA and CDR2 SQIVND (reference sequence). The CDR3 extends over 16 amino acids. V lost 3 bases to trimming and J lost 1 base; unmatched junction nucleotides: 8.

This clonotype was counted ten times or more. V usage is TRBV7-2 and J usage is TRBJ2-1; 8 nucleotides match TRBD1. V was pared by 6 bases and J by 9 bases, with 10 bases of the junction left unmatched. The CDR3 runs to 14 residues. Germline V gives CDR1 SGHTA, CDR2 FQGNSA. The DNA for the CDR3 is TGTGCCAGCAGACGGGGGACAGGCCTCGGTGAGCAGTTCTTC. Amino acids: CASRRGTGLGEQFF.

The J gene is TRBJ2-1, the V gene TRBV20-1; no clear D. V lost 3 bases and J lost 4, with 13 bases in between. The CDR3 spans 14 residues. Germline V gene lookup returns CDR1 DFQATT and CDR2 SNEGSKA (reference sequence). In nucleotides, the CDR3 is TGCAGTGCTAGTCATTGGCGTTCATACAATGAGCAGTTCTTC. Translated, it gives CSASHWRSYNEQFF.

There are many counts of this clonotype. This chain uses TRBV7-2 with TRBJ1-5; 7 nucleotides align to TRBD1. The CDR3 totals 15 residues. CDR1 and CDR2 from the germline V gene are SGHTA and FQGNSA. Trimming took 6 bases from V and 0 from J; bases not matched to a gene: 5. In nucleotides, the CDR3 is TGTGCCAGCAGTCCCCGGACAGGTAGCAATCAGCCCCAGCATTTT. Its protein is CASSPRTGSNQPQHF.

This clonotype was counted only a few times. The rearrangement uses TRBV11-2 and TRBJ2-3; D may be TRBD2 (6 bases). Germline V gene sequence: CDR1 SGHAT, CDR2 FQNNGV. The CDR3 has 14 residues. The V gene lost 0 bases and the J gene lost 3 bases, with 7 bases spanning the gap. The CDR3 coding sequence is TGTGCCAGCAGCTTAGATGCGGGAACAGATACGCAGTATTTT. It translates to CASSLDAGTDTQYF.

This chain connects TRBV20-1 to TRBJ2-3; D is unclear. The V end lost 3 bases, the J end lost 1 base, and 11 bases lay between the germline ends. From germline, CDR1 is DFQATT and CDR2 SNEGSKA (reference sequence). The CDR3 has 14 residues. The chain's CDR3 is CSARAPVGTDTQYF. CDR3 in DNA: TGCAGTGCTAGGGCCCCTGTGGGCACAGATACGCAGTATTTT.

The V gene is TRBV6-5, the J gene TRBJ2-1, with TRBD2 matching over 9 bases. V was pared by 8 bases and J by 8 bases, with 7 bases of the junction left unmatched. CDR1 and CDR2 (germline): MNHEY, SVGAGI. The CDR3 is 13 residues long. The CDR3 DNA follows: TGTGCCAGCGGGACTAGCAGTCCCCATGAGCAGTTCTTC. Translated, it gives CASGTSSPHEQFF.

This chain links TRBV7-2 with TRBJ2-1; 10 nucleotides align to TRBD1. With V trimmed by 3 bases and J by 4 bases, 3 bases remained unmatched. Per the germline V gene, CDR1 is SGHTA and CDR2 is FQGNSA. CDR3 length: 15 amino acids. As DNA, the CDR3 is TGTGCCAGCAGCTTGACAGGGGGCTGGTACAATGAGCAGTTCTTC. Its protein is CASSLTGGWYNEQFF.